Shown below are 9 T cell receptor gamma chains from a single sample sequenced in a study of Vδ1+ human thymocytes. Study-level results: Thymic TRG and TRD repertoires appeared highly polyclonal, with Gaussian CDR3 length distributions.

No cognate antigen is known for these TCRs. Extracted RNA was reverse transcribed into cDNA. The CDR3 regions were amplified by multiplex PCR from V-gene primers to a constant-region primer. TCRdb made new clone calls on the multiplex PCR reads using CATT. The sample includes 9,500 to 13,000 gamma-chain clones, about 47% seen only once; the top ten take 1.5% to 2%. Sequencing was carried out using Vdelta1+ gamma-delta thymocytes from the thymus. Subset of the sample: FACS-sorted CD3+ TCRalphabeta- TCRVdelta1+ TCRVdelta2- thymocytes. Source of these receptors: a boy under two years old who had congenital heart surgery.

The table lists this clone with a few counts. The chain combines TRGV8 with TRGJP1. The V segment lost 4 bases and the J segment 5 bases; nucleotides outside the gene matches: 4. The CDR3 loop spans 13 amino acids. The germline V gene encodes CDR1 VENAVY and CDR2 YDSYNSRV. CDR3 protein: CATWDQTGWFKIF. Here the CDR3 DNA reads TGTGCCACCTGGGACCAAACTGGTTGGTTCAAGATATTT.

V and J are TRGV5 and TRGJP. TCRdb leaves out the J gene; it was filled in here by matching the DNA to germline. This CDR3 is built from 19 residues. CDR1 VINAFY and CDR2 YDVSNSKD come from the germline V gene. Trimming took 0 bases from V and 7 from J; bases not matched to a gene: 12. The CDR3 is CATWDRPYQGELGKKIKVF. DNA of the CDR3: TGTGCCACCTGGGACAGGCCTTACCAAGGGGAGTTGGGCAAAAAAATCAAGGTATTT.

This chain joins TRGV5 and TRGJ1 or TRGJ2. As TCRdb names no J gene, one was assigned here on the basis of a DNA match to germline. CDR3 length equals 11 residues. V trimming: 4 bases; J trimming: 12 bases; junction bases outside the gene matches: 9. From germline, CDR1 is VINAFY and CDR2 YDVSNSKD. The CDR3 is CATWDGPRKLF. For the CDR3, the DNA is TGTGCCACCTGGGATGGGCCGCGGAAACTCTTT.

This clone is a singleton in its sample. The chain combines TRGV4 with TRGJ1 or TRGJ2. TCRdb leaves out the J gene; it was filled in here by matching the DNA to germline. The CDR3 length is 14 residues. Germline loops: CDR1 EGSTGY, CDR2 YDSYTSSV. V shed 0 bases, J shed 3 bases, and the junction held 5 bases outside the gene matches. CDR3 residues: CATWDGPCYYKKLF. The DNA of the CDR3 is TGTGCCACCTGGGATGGGCCTTGTTATTATAAGAAACTCTTT.

The chain uses TRGV9 and TRGJP1. The V gene end was trimmed by 3 bases and the J gene end by 5 bases; junction bases not matched to a gene: 0. CDR1 and CDR2 (germline): GITISATS, ISYDGTV (reference sequence). The CDR3 has 12 amino acids. CDR3 nucleotide sequence: TGTGCCTTGTGGGAGACTGGTTGGTTCAAGATATTT. It codes for CALWETGWFKIF.

The chain combines TRGV8 with TRGJ1 or TRGJ2. Here the J gene came from matching the DNA to germline, since TCRdb omits it. V gave up 2 bases and J gave up 11 bases; unmatched junction bases: 6. Germline CDR1 and CDR2: VENAVY and YDSYNSRV. This CDR3 region has 11 residues. The CDR3 here is CATWDNEEKLF. For the CDR3, the DNA is TGTGCCACCTGGGATAACGAGGAGAAACTCTTT.

V gene TRGV4 combines with J gene TRGJP2. Here the J gene came from matching the DNA to germline, since TCRdb omits it. Germline CDR1 and CDR2: EGSTGY and YDSYTSSV. V was pared by 0 bases and J by 4 bases, with 5 bases of the junction left unmatched. The CDR3 runs 15 residues. CDR3 sequence: CATWDGPISDWIKTF. DNA of the CDR3: TGTGCCACCTGGGATGGGCCTATTAGTGATTGGATCAAGACGTTT.

This chain connects TRGV9 to TRGJP. CDR1 is GITISATS and CDR2 is ISYDGTV in the germline V gene (reference sequence). Losses at the gene ends were 0 bases for V and 5 bases for J; bases not matched to a gene: 13. The CDR3 extends over 20 amino acids. For the CDR3, the DNA is TGTGCCTTGTGGGAGGTGCACGTGGTAGCAAAAGAGTTGGGCAAAAAAATCAAGGTATTT. Residues: CALWEVHVVAKELGKKIKVF.

The chain has TRGV9 and TRGJ1 or TRGJ2. The germline gives CDR1 GITISATS, CDR2 ISYDGTV (reference sequence). The CDR3 has 10 amino acids. Trimming at V came to 0 bases and at J to 15 bases, leaving 5 bases not matched to a gene. The CDR3 DNA follows: TGTGCCTTGTGGGAGGTGCAGGGACTCTTT. This codes for CALWEVQGLF.